A single sample is the source of the 5 T cell receptor beta chains below, sequenced in a study of blood T cell repertoires in COVID-19. Profiling relied on immunoSEQ multiplex PCR, and the TCRdb table lists in-frame clones only, not all of them. Seen here are hundreds of thousands of clones, 75% to 85% observed once, and the top ten hold roughly 1.3%. Sequenced material: peripheral blood. Source of these receptors: a woman aged 30 to 39 with COVID-19, enrolled during active disease.

V is TRBV7-8 and J is TRBJ2-7, with D maybe TRBD2 (6 bases). Germline V gives CDR1 SGHVS, CDR2 FQNEAQ. The CDR3 totals 13 residues. V dropped 1 base and J dropped 4 bases, with 8 bases sitting between them. Here the CDR3 DNA reads TGTGCCAGCAGCTTAGGGACTAAATACGAGCAGTACTTC. Translated: CASSLGTKYEQYF.

The V and J genes are TRBV6-5 and TRBJ2-3; 7 nucleotides agree with TRBD2. Germline assignment: CDR1 MNHEY and CDR2 SVGAGI. CDR3 length: 16 amino acids. Trimming at V came to 3 bases and at J to 6 bases, leaving 12 bases not matched to a gene. The CDR3 coding sequence is TGTGCCAGCAGTTATAGTTGGGGGGACTATATGGATACGCAGTATTTT. Translating it yields CASSYSWGDYMDTQYF.

This sequence joins TRBV19 and TRBJ2-7, with TRBD1 matching over 7 bases. Trimming cost V 7 bases and J 3 bases; bases outside gene matches: 18. CDR1 LNHDA and CDR2 SQIVND come from the germline V gene (reference sequence). The CDR3 loop spans 17 amino acids. DNA for the CDR3: TGTGCCAGTAAAGGGACAGTAGACCCCCTTGGGGACTACGAGCAGTACTTC. Its translation: CASKGTVDPLGDYEQYF.

The V and J genes are TRBV23-1 and TRBJ2-1; 9 bases agree with TRBD2. TRBV23-1 is an ORF; its function is uncertain. This CDR3 region has 16 residues. Losses at the gene ends were 1 base for V and 4 bases for J; bases not matched to a gene: 5. This chain's CDR3 is CASSQLVREGYNEQFF. Written as DNA, the CDR3 is TGCGCCAGCAGTCAATTAGTGCGGGAGGGTTACAATGAGCAGTTCTTC.

The rearrangement joins TRBV5-1 to TRBJ2-1, with D tentatively TRBD1 (6 bases). The CDR3 sequence is 15 residues long. The V end was cut by 3 bases, the J end by 2 bases, with 12 bases between. CDR1 is SGHRS and CDR2 is YFSETQ in the germline V gene. Written as DNA, the CDR3 is TGCGCCAGCAGCTACGGGACACCAGCCTACAATGAGCAGTTCTTC. This translates into CASSYGTPAYNEQFF.